The source of this TCR beta chain is a study of blood T cells in healthy people across ages. Findings and caveats of the study: The authors considered diversity estimates from one million T cells to be underestimates.

V shed 8 bases and J shed 8 bases, with 12 bases lying between them. Germline V CDR1 and CDR2: LGHDT, YNNKEL (reference sequence). The CDR3 is 12 residues long. Next came a second PCR, run for roughly 6 to 11 cycles, which used a sample-barcoded 5' primer along with a J-beta primer mix. Each CDR3 protein gets one entry after TCRdb re-called the 5' RACE reads with MiXCR. This sample carries 1.5 million to 2 million distinct CDR3 sequences, roughly 28% of them seen once, and the ten largest clones take roughly 8.2%. In regard to this clonotype: Antigen: not known.

Those donating, healthy Caucasian individuals from Russia, were aged 6 to 90. The sequenced material came from blood. The chain joins TRBV3-1 to TRBJ2-2; D remains ambiguous. This receptor was identified in a woman in her twenties or thirties in good health. CDR3 in amino acids: CASGGWAGELFF. CDR3 bases: TGTGCCAGCGGCGGCTGGGCGGGGGAGCTGTTTTTT.